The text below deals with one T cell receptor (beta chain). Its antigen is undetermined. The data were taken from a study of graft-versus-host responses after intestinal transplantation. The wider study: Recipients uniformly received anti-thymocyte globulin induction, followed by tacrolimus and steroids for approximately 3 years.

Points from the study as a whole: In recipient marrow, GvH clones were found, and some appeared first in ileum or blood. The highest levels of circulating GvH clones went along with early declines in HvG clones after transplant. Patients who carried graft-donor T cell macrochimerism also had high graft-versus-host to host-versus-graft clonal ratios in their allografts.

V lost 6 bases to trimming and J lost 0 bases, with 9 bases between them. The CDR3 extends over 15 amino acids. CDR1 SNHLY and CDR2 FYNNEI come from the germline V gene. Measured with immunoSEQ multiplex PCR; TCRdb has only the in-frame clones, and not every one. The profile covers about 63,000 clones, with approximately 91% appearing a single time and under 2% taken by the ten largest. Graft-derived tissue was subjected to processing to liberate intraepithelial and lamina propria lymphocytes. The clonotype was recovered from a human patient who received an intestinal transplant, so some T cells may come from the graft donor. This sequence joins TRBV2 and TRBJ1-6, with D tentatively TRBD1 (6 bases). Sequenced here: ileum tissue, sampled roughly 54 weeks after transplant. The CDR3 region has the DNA TGTGCCAGCAGGGACAGCCGCTCCTATAATTCACCCCTCCACTTT. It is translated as CASRDSRSYNSPLHF.